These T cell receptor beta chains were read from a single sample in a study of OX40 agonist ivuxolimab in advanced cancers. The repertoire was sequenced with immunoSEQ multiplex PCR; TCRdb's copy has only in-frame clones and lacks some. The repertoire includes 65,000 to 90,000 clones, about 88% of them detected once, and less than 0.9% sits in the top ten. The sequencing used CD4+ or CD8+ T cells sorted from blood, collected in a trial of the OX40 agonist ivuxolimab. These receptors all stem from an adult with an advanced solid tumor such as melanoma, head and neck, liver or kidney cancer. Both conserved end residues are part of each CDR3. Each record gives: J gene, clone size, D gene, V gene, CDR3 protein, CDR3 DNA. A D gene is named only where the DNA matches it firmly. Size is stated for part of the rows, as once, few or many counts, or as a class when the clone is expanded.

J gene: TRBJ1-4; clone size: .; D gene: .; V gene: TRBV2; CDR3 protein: CASTTGTKSEKLFF; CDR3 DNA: TGTGCCAGCACGACCGGGACGAAGAGTGAAAAACTGTTTTTT
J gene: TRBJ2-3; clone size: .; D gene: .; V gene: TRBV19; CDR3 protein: CARPHGEDTQYF; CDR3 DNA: TGTGCCAGACCCCATGGGGAAGATACGCAGTATTTT
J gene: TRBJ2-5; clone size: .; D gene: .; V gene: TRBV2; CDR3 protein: CASSISRGETQYF; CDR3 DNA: TGTGCCAGCAGCATCTCTAGGGGGGAGACCCAGTACTTC
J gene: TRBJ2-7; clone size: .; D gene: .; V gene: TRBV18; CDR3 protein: CASSQQEDYEQYF; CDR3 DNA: TGTGCCAGCTCACAACAGGAAGACTACGAGCAGTACTTC
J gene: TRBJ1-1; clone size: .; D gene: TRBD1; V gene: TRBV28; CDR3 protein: CASRPGTANTEAFF; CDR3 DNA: TGTGCCAGCAGGCCGGGGACAGCGAACACTGAAGCTTTCTTT
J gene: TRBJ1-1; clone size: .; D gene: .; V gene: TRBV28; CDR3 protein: CASSSGRRNTEAFF; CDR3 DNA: TGTGCCAGCAGTTCGGGACGGAGGAACACTGAAGCTTTCTTT
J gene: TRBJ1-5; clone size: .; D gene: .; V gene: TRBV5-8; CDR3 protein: CASNLDGDSNQPQHF; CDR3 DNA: TGTGCCAGCAACCTAGACGGGGATAGCAATCAGCCCCAGCATTTT
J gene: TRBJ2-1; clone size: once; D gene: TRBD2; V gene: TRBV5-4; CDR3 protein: CASSSAPALAGNEQFF; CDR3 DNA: TGTGCCAGCAGCTCCGCCCCCGCACTAGCGGGCAATGAGCAGTTCTTC
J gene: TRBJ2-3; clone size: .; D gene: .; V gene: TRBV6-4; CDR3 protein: CASSPEGGVSTDTQYF; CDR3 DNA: TGTGCCAGCAGCCCCGAGGGGGGGGTGAGCACAGATACGCAGTATTTT
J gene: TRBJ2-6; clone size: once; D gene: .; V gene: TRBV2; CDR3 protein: CASMPQSGANVLTF; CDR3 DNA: TGTGCCAGCATGCCCCAGTCCGGGGCCAACGTCCTGACTTTC